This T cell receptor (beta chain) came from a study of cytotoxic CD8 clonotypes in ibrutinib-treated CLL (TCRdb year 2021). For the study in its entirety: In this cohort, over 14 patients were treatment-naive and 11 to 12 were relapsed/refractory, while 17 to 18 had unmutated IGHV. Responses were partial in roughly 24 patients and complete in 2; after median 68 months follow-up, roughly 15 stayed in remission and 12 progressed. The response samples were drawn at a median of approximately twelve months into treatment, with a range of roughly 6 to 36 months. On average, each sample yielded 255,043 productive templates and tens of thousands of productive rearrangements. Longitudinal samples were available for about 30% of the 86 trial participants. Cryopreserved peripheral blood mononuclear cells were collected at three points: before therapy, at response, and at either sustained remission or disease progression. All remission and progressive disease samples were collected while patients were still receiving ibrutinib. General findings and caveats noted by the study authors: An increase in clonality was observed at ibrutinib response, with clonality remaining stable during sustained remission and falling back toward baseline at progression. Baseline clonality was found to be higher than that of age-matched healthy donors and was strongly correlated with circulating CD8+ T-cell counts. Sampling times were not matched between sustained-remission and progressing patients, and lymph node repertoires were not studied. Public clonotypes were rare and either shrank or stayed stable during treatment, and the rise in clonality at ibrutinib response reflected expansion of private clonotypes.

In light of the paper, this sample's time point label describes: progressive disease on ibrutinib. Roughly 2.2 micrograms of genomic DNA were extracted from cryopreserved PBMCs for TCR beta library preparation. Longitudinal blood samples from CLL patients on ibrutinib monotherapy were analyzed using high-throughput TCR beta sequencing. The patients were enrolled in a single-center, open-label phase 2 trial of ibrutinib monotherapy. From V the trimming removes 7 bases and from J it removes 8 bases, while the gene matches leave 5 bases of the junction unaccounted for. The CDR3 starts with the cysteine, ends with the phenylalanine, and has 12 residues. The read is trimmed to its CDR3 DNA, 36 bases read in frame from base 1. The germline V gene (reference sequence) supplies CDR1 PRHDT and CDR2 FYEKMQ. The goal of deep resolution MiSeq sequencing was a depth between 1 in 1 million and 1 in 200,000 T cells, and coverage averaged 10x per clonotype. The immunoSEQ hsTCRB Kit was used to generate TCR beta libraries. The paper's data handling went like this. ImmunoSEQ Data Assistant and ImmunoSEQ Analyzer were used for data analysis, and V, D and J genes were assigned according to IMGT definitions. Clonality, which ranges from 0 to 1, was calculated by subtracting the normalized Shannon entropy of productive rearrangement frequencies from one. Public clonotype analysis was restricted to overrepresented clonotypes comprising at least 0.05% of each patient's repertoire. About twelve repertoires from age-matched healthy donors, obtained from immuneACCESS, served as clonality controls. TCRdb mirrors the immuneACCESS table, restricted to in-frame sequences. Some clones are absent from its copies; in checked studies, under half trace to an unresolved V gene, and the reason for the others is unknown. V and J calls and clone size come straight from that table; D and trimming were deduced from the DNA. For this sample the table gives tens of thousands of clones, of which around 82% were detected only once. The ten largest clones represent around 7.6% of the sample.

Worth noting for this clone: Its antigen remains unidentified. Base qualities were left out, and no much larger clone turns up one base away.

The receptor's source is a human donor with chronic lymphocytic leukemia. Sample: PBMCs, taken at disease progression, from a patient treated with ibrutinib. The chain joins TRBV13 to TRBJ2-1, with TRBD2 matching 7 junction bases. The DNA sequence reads TGTGCCAGCACCGTCGGGGGGTATGAGCAGTTCTTC. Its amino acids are CASTVGGYEQFF.